This TCR beta chain was identified in a study of blood T cells in healthy people across ages. PBMCs numbering at least 6.5 million were isolated per sample. Points from the study as a whole: There were more naive CD4+ cells and higher diversity in long-lived donors than in aged donors. There was a strong correlation between TCR beta diversity and naive T cell percentage.

This clonotype turned up a few times. Its antigen is currently unknown. At one end the junction does not follow the germline gene, possibly because of a read error. A second PCR of 7 to 11 cycles used a sample-barcoded 5' primer and a J-beta primer mix. TCRdb re-derived calls from the 5' RACE reads in MiXCR, one entry per CDR3 protein. The sample includes 1.2 million to 1.5 million distinct CDR3 sequences, almost 60% of them seen just once. Germline assignment: CDR1 SSHAT and CDR2 FNYEAQ (reference sequence). This CDR3 region has 16 residues. What was sequenced was blood. The chain employs TRBV7-7 and TRBJ1-4, with D possibly being TRBD1 (5 bases). The receptor's source is a man aged 18 to 29 in good health. The CDR3 coding sequence is TGTGCTAGCAAACACCCAGGGAACGGAGCTAATGAAAAACTGTTTTTT. Protein product: CASKHPGNGANEKLFF.